Listed below are T cell receptor beta chains from one sample, sequenced in a study of CD8 T cells in Susac syndrome. TCRdb independently ran MiXCR on the immunoSEQ multiplex PCR reads; one entry per CDR3 protein. The data contain approximately 190,000 distinct CDR3 sequences, 95% of them seen just once; the ten biggest clones take up 0.16%. Source material: CD8+ T cells from PBMCs. These receptors came from a human donor with Susac syndrome. The CDR3 runs from the conserved cysteine through the conserved F or W. A D gene is named only where the DNA matches it firmly. Clone size, where shown, is once, few, many, or a class for clones that have expanded.

TRBJ2-4 TRBV12-3/TRBV12-4 14 - TRBD1 CASTWTGDLNIQYF TGTGCCAGCACCTGGACAGGGGACTTAAACATTCAGTACTTC
TRBJ1-1 TRBV30 13 - - CAYSDQRNTEAFF TGTGCCTACTCAGATCAGAGGAACACTGAAGCTTTCTTT
TRBJ1-1 TRBV29-1 13 - - CSVVGDWDTEAFF TGCAGCGTCGTGGGGGATTGGGACACTGAAGCTTTCTTT
TRBJ2-2 TRBV12-3/TRBV12-4 14 - - CASRDIINTGELFF TGTGCCAGCAGGGACATTATCAACACCGGGGAGCTGTTTTTT
TRBJ1-2 TRBV5-1 13 - - CASSRNTVDGYTF TGCGCCAGCAGCCGCAACACAGTGGATGGCTACACCTTC
TRBJ2-2 TRBV6-5 15 - - CASSYPGGGTGELFF TGTGCCAGCAGTTACCCCGGGGGAGGAACCGGGGAGCTGTTTTTT
TRBJ1-6 TRBV30 14 - - CAWSGGLGNSPLHF TGTGCCTGGAGCGGGGGGCTCGGGAATTCACCCCTCCACTTT
TRBJ1-1 TRBV11-2 14 - - CASSPIQGNTEAFF TGTGCCAGCAGCCCGATACAGGGGAACACTGAAGCTTTCTTT
TRBJ2-1 TRBV11-2 19 once TRBD2 CASKGGGLAGSNTYNEQFF TGTGCCAGCAAGGGAGGCGGACTAGCGGGAAGCAATACCTACAATGAGCAGTTCTTC
TRBJ2-7 TRBV7-9 12 - - CASSFRDTEQYF TGTGCCAGCAGCTTCCGGGACACCGAGCAGTACTTC